The rows below give T cell receptor beta chains drawn from one sample of a study of T cell responses to AZD1222 COVID-19 vaccine. Profiled with immunoSEQ multiplex PCR; TCRdb holds only in-frame clones, not every one. Of 200,000 or so clones in the sample, 90% to 95% were seen once. This material consisted of peripheral blood, taken 28 days after the second AZD1222 dose. These receptors were taken from an adult who received the AZD1222 COVID-19 vaccine. The conserved cysteine and the conserved F or W are not part of the CDR3 here. Each record gives: CDR3 protein, D gene, V gene, J gene. The D gene is left open where the match is weak.

cdr3_aa: ATSVLTIRGAEQF
d_call: -
v_call: TRBV24-1
j_call: TRBJ2-1

cdr3_aa: ASSPLGGAGGYT
d_call: -
v_call: TRBV14
j_call: TRBJ1-2

cdr3_aa: AISESRGGGYT
d_call: -
v_call: TRBV10-3
j_call: TRBJ1-2

cdr3_aa: ASRSRDSYNSPLH
d_call: -
v_call: TRBV27
j_call: TRBJ1-6

cdr3_aa: ASSTAWQGYT
d_call: -
v_call: TRBV28
j_call: TRBJ1-2

cdr3_aa: ASSLVGGGLGDTEAF
d_call: TRBD1
v_call: TRBV28
j_call: TRBJ1-1

cdr3_aa: ASSLYGFSNQPQH
d_call: -
v_call: TRBV5-6
j_call: TRBJ1-5

cdr3_aa: ASSQGGGNNQPQH
d_call: -
v_call: TRBV3-1/TRBV3-2
j_call: TRBJ1-5

cdr3_aa: ASSLRVGVNTEAF
d_call: -
v_call: TRBV11-1
j_call: TRBJ1-1

cdr3_aa: ASTRGDYGYT
d_call: -
v_call: TRBV6-6
j_call: TRBJ1-2

cdr3_aa: ASFDRGSYEQY
d_call: TRBD1
v_call: TRBV28
j_call: TRBJ2-7

cdr3_aa: ASSLVLGQGSGNTIY
d_call: TRBD1
v_call: TRBV11-2
j_call: TRBJ1-3

cdr3_aa: ASSPGVLGGNSPLH
d_call: -
v_call: TRBV18
j_call: TRBJ1-6

cdr3_aa: ASSGQGANLGEQY
d_call: TRBD1
v_call: TRBV18
j_call: TRBJ2-7

cdr3_aa: ASSWDAMNTEAF
d_call: -
v_call: TRBV5-1
j_call: TRBJ1-1

cdr3_aa: ASSPDGQPQH
d_call: -
v_call: TRBV7-2
j_call: TRBJ1-5

cdr3_aa: ASSDGTGAIGYT
d_call: -
v_call: TRBV5-8
j_call: TRBJ1-2

cdr3_aa: ASSEAKGTEKLF
d_call: -
v_call: TRBV6-1
j_call: TRBJ1-4

cdr3_aa: AISEGPTRAPSTDTQY
d_call: -
v_call: TRBV10-3
j_call: TRBJ2-3

cdr3_aa: ASGGQGGVSPLH
d_call: TRBD1
v_call: TRBV3-1/TRBV3-2
j_call: TRBJ1-6

cdr3_aa: ASSQTETTNEKLF
d_call: -
v_call: TRBV3-1/TRBV3-2
j_call: TRBJ1-4

cdr3_aa: ASSLQGLTYNEQF
d_call: -
v_call: TRBV7-3
j_call: TRBJ2-1

cdr3_aa: ASSYSNPDWYEQY
d_call: -
v_call: TRBV6-5
j_call: TRBJ2-7

cdr3_aa: ASSLGRGTTYEQY
d_call: -
v_call: TRBV5-6
j_call: TRBJ2-7

cdr3_aa: ASSPTLTNNEQF
d_call: -
v_call: TRBV5-1
j_call: TRBJ2-1

cdr3_aa: ASSTGQGLGPQH
d_call: TRBD1
v_call: TRBV19
j_call: TRBJ1-5

cdr3_aa: ASSLMGQGDGYT
d_call: TRBD1
v_call: TRBV5-8
j_call: TRBJ1-2

cdr3_aa: AITKDRGYGYT
d_call: TRBD1
v_call: TRBV12-3/TRBV12-4
j_call: TRBJ1-2

cdr3_aa: ASSLPGGIEAF
d_call: -
v_call: TRBV3-1/TRBV3-2
j_call: TRBJ1-1

cdr3_aa: ASSWGGRVNQPQH
d_call: -
v_call: TRBV28
j_call: TRBJ1-5

cdr3_aa: ASSFNGQPQH
d_call: -
v_call: TRBV12-3/TRBV12-4
j_call: TRBJ1-5

cdr3_aa: ASSQVGRGLPNEKLF
d_call: -
v_call: TRBV4-3
j_call: TRBJ1-4

cdr3_aa: ASSPRDEQY
d_call: -
v_call: TRBV6-1
j_call: TRBJ2-7

cdr3_aa: ASGGLVVDTQY
d_call: TRBD2
v_call: TRBV6-5
j_call: TRBJ2-3

cdr3_aa: ASSLGRSNYGYT
d_call: -
v_call: TRBV7-2
j_call: TRBJ1-2

cdr3_aa: ASSVQGGNTEAF
d_call: -
v_call: TRBV5-1
j_call: TRBJ1-1

cdr3_aa: ASSPSDRGDVETQY
d_call: TRBD1
v_call: TRBV3-1/TRBV3-2
j_call: TRBJ2-5

cdr3_aa: ASSLERANYGYT
d_call: -
v_call: TRBV5-1
j_call: TRBJ1-2

cdr3_aa: ATSRDVGRKLF
d_call: -
v_call: TRBV15
j_call: TRBJ1-4

cdr3_aa: ASSLSSGYTEAF
d_call: -
v_call: TRBV27
j_call: TRBJ1-1

cdr3_aa: ASSQEGTGDTGELF
d_call: -
v_call: TRBV4-1
j_call: TRBJ2-2

cdr3_aa: ASSPYRGLDHEQY
d_call: -
v_call: TRBV7-9
j_call: TRBJ2-7

cdr3_aa: ASSLYGLGQPQH
d_call: -
v_call: TRBV27
j_call: TRBJ1-5

cdr3_aa: ASSQYGGRRTGGRNEETQY
d_call: TRBD1
v_call: TRBV28
j_call: TRBJ2-5

cdr3_aa: ASSLGPAGATYEQY
d_call: TRBD2
v_call: TRBV5-4
j_call: TRBJ2-7

cdr3_aa: ASSLVAGEKLF
d_call: -
v_call: TRBV5-5
j_call: TRBJ1-4

cdr3_aa: ASSFAGTAEINEAF
d_call: -
v_call: TRBV27
j_call: TRBJ1-1